Listed below are T cell receptor beta chains from one sample, sequenced in a study of blood T cell repertoires in COVID-19. Only in-frame clones appear in the TCRdb table, and some are missing; sequencing was by immunoSEQ multiplex PCR. The sample has approximately 300,000 clones; around 90% are singletons. The sequenced material came from PBMCs or T cells enriched from blood (not recorded which). The receptors were gathered from a man aged 55 to 70 who had recovered from COVID-19. CDR3s include the opening cysteine and the closing phenylalanine or tryptophan. The D gene is left open where the match is weak. Clone size appears in some rows only: once, few, many, or a class for an expanded clone.

>NA|NA|TRBV7-9|TRBJ1-1|13
TGTGCCAGCAGCTCCGGGGGGTTCACTGAAGCTTTCTTT
CASSSGGFTEAFF
>NA|TRBD2|TRBV7-6|TRBJ2-1|16
TGTGCCAGCACCTTAGACGGTGGCGGGAGTCTCTATGAGCAGTTCTTC
CASTLDGGGSLYEQFF
>NA|NA|TRBV11-2|TRBJ2-7|15
TGTGCCAGCAGCTTAGCCCCAGACAGTAGCTACGAGCAGTACTTC
CASSLAPDSSYEQYF
>NA|TRBD2|TRBV5-1|TRBJ2-3|16
TGCGCCAGCAGCCCCCGACTAGCGGGAGAAGCAGATACGCAGTATTTT
CASSPRLAGEADTQYF
>NA|TRBD1|TRBV4-3|TRBJ1-4|18
TGCGCCAGCAGCCAAGACCGGACAGGAAAGGGGGCTAATGAAAAACTGTTTTTT
CASSQDRTGKGANEKLFF
>NA|NA|TRBV9|TRBJ1-1|15
TGTGCCAGCAGCCCTCAAGGAGAAGGGGACACTGAAGCTTTCTTT
CASSPQGEGDTEAFF
>NA|TRBD2|TRBV7-6|TRBJ2-5|13
TGTGCCAGCGCGACGCGGGAGACGGAGACCCAGTACTTC
CASATRETETQYF
>few|TRBD1|TRBV6-5|TRBJ2-5|15
TGTGCCAGCAGTACAATCGGGACAGCCAAAGAGACCCAGTACTTC
CASSTIGTAKETQYF
>NA|TRBD1|TRBV11-2|TRBJ1-2|15
TGTGCCAGCAGGGATGGACAGGGACCATCCTATGGCTACACCTTC
CASRDGQGPSYGYTF
>NA|TRBD1|TRBV11-3|TRBJ2-2|16
TGTGCCAGCAGCCCACGGACAGGGTCTGACACCGGGGAGCTGTTTTTT
CASSPRTGSDTGELFF
>NA|NA|TRBV12-2|TRBJ1-2|18
TGTGCAAGTCGCTTATCCGGGACAAGGTTACATTCGGACTATGGCTACACCTTC
CASRLSGTRLHSDYGYTF
>NA|NA|TRBV29-1|TRBJ1-2|11
TGCAGCGTTTGGCAGGGCGGCGGCTACACCTTC
CSVWQGGGYTF
>NA|NA|TRBV5-1|TRBJ2-3|15
TGCGCCAGCAGCTTGGGGAGGACTAGCACAGATACGCAGTATTTT
CASSLGRTSTDTQYF
>NA|NA|TRBV11-1|TRBJ1-4|13
TGTGCCAGCGCAGAACGACGCGGGGAAAAACTGTTTTTT
CASAERRGEKLFF
>NA|NA|TRBV5-1|TRBJ1-5|15
TGCGCCAGCAGCTTGACAGACAATAGCAATCAGCCCCAGCATTTT
CASSLTDNSNQPQHF
>NA|TRBD2|TRBV7-3|TRBJ2-5|14
TGTGCCAGCAGCAGCTCTTCTAGCGGAGAGACCCAGTACTTC
CASSSSSSGETQYF
>NA|TRBD1|TRBV4-1|TRBJ2-7|13
TGCGCCAGCAGCAGACAGGGGGACTACGAGCAGTACTTC
CASSRQGDYEQYF
>NA|NA|TRBV28|TRBJ2-7|12
TGTGCCAGCGCCCAGGGCTCCTACGAGCAGTACTTC
CASAQGSYEQYF
>NA|NA|TRBV7-9|TRBJ2-7|14
TGTGCCAGCAGCTTTAGCGATAAGGGCTACGAGCAGTACTTC
CASSFSDKGYEQYF
>NA|NA|TRBV24-1|TRBJ2-5|16
TGTGCCACCAGCTCTCCCCGGGGAACCTTCCAAGAGACCCAGTACTTC
CATSSPRGTFQETQYF
>NA|NA|TRBV2|TRBJ1-1|14
TGTGCCAGCAGTGCGGAGGGATCGGCCACTGAAGCTTTCTTT
CASSAEGSATEAFF
>NA|NA|TRBV28|TRBJ1-4|14
TGTGCCAGCAGTTACCAGGGGACGGATGAAAAACTGTTTTTT
CASSYQGTDEKLFF